The 23 T cell receptor beta chains listed next were all sequenced from one sample in a study of cytomegalovirus exposure and HLA in healthy donors. The primer mix had 60 Vbeta and 13 Jbeta primers. Profiling relied on immunoSEQ multiplex PCR, and the TCRdb table lists in-frame clones only, not all of them. Of 100,000 or so clones listed, around 15% were seen once; the top ten hold roughly 0.79%. The material sequenced was PBMCs. The receptors were sampled from a female donor in good health and CMV-seronegative.

The chain is built from TRBV6-5 and TRBJ2-1, with D maybe TRBD2 (5 bases). The ends were cut back, 6 bases at V and 2 bases at J, with 14 bases in the middle. CDR3 length equals 15 residues. Germline V CDR1 and CDR2: MNHEY, SVGAGI. DNA for the CDR3: TGTGCCAGCAGCCCGGGGTACGGCGCCTACAATGAGCAGTTCTTC. It codes for CASSPGYGAYNEQFF.

This chain uses TRBV28 with TRBJ2-1; D is possibly TRBD2 (5 bases). The germline CDR1 and CDR2 sequences are MDHEN and SYDVKM. CDR3 length: 13 residues. With 5 bases removed from V and 5 bases from J, the gap between germline ends came to 10 bases. CDR3 DNA sequence: TGTGCCAGCAGTCGGACTGGTGACAATGAGCAGTTCTTC. Its protein is CASSRTGDNEQFF.

This chain uses TRBV10-3 with TRBJ1-1; 9 nucleotides agree with TRBD1. The germline gives CDR1 ENHRY, CDR2 SYGVKD. Trimming removed 6 bases from V and 5 bases from J; junction bases left unmatched: 4. The CDR3 is made up of 13 amino acids. Here the CDR3 reads CAIRGTGITEAFF. The DNA of the CDR3 is TGTGCCATCAGGGGGACAGGGATTACTGAAGCTTTCTTT.

This clone has just a few counts. V usage is TRBV7-5 and J usage is TRBJ2-5; TRBD2, the D gene given by the table, was not confirmed from the DNA. TRBV7-5 is annotated as a pseudogene. The CDR3 spans 14 residues. The CDR3 DNA reads TGTGCCAGAAGCCCCGGGACTAGCGTTGAGACCCAGTACTTC. Encoded protein: CARSPGTSVETQYF.

CDR3 DNA: TGCAGCGCTACCATGGGACAGGGGGCTTTTGGCTACACCTTC. Amino acid sequence: CSATMGQGAFGYTF. The rearrangement joins TRBV29-1 to TRBJ1-2; 12 positions match TRBD1. CDR3 length: 14 amino acids. Trimming took 7 bases from V and 7 from J; bases not matched to a gene: 10. CDR1 and CDR2 (germline): SQVTM, ANQGSEA.

This clone has more than one count but fewer than ten. V gene TRBV5-1 combines with J gene TRBJ2-3, with 10 bases aligning to TRBD2. Unmatched junction bases numbered 2, after V lost 0 bases and J lost 4 bases. The CDR3 contains 15 residues. CDR1 and CDR2 (germline): SGHRS, YFSETQ. The CDR3 DNA follows: TGCGCCAGCAGCTTGGATGGACTAGCGGCAGATACGCAGTATTTT. It encodes CASSLDGLAADTQYF.

This chain joins TRBV19 and TRBJ1-2, with 7 bases matching TRBD1. Unmatched junction bases numbered 11, after V lost 4 bases and J lost 6 bases. CDR3 length: 15 residues. The germline V gene encodes CDR1 LNHDA and CDR2 SQIVND (reference sequence). CDR3 region: CASSTRQGHRDGYTF. As DNA, the CDR3 is TGTGCCAGTAGTACGAGACAGGGTCATCGGGATGGCTACACCTTC.

J is TRBJ1-5 and V is TRBV5-6; 10 bases line up with TRBD1. V lost 0 bases to trimming and J lost 1 base; unmatched junction nucleotides: 1. This CDR3 comprises 16 residues. CDR1 SGHDT and CDR2 YYEEEE come from the germline V gene. CDR3 sequence (DNA): TGTGCCAGCAGCTTGGGGGACAGGGGCAGCAATCAGCCCCAGCATTTT. Its translation is CASSLGDRGSNQPQHF.

This clone turned up a few times. The chain couples TRBV4-3 to TRBJ2-7, with 14 bases aligning to TRBD2. Germline V CDR1 and CDR2: LGHNA, YSLEER. This CDR3 is built from 18 residues. V lost 4 bases, J lost 0 bases, and 8 bases stayed unmatched. The CDR3 region has the DNA TGCGCCAGCAGCCGAGGACTAGCGGGAGGCCCGAACTCCTACGAGCAGTACTTC. Protein: CASSRGLAGGPNSYEQYF.

This clone has a handful of counts. The chain couples TRBV7-3 to TRBJ2-2, with D unclear. This CDR3 is 13 amino acids long. V was clipped by 2 bases and J by 5 bases, with 6 bases between them. The V gene's germline CDR1 is SGHTA and CDR2 FQGTGA. The CDR3 loop reads CASSLAVTGELFF. The DNA for the CDR3 is TGTGCCAGCAGCTTAGCGGTAACCGGGGAGCTGTTTTTT.

This clone turned up a few times. The rearrangement uses TRBV6-1 and TRBJ1-2; no reliable D call. This CDR3 has 16 amino acids. CDR1 is MNHNS, CDR2 SASEGT, per germline. V was clipped by 0 bases and J by 4 bases, with 15 bases between them. This CDR3 reads CASSEAMPRSGYGYTF. The CDR3 DNA sequence: TGTGCCAGCAGTGAAGCGATGCCCCGCAGTGGCTATGGCTACACCTTC.

This clone has only a few counts. The V gene is TRBV29-1, the J gene TRBJ2-7; TRBD1 agrees at 8 bases. V lost 8 bases and J lost 3; bases outside the gene matches: 12. CDR3 size: 14 residues. Germline-derived CDR1 and CDR2 are SQVTM and ANQGSEA. The CDR3 DNA is TGCAGCAAAAGAATCGAGGGACAGGTCTACGAGCAGTACTTC. Protein: CSKRIEGQVYEQYF.

V and J are TRBV7-9 and TRBJ2-7; the D is unclear. This CDR3 is 14 amino acids long. The V gene lost 2 bases and the J gene lost 4 bases, with 12 bases spanning the gap. The germline V gene has CDR1 SEHNR and CDR2 FQNEAQ (reference sequence). CDR3 protein: CASSLNTNQYEQYF. The CDR3 DNA reads as TGTGCCAGCAGCTTAAACACTAACCAATACGAGCAGTACTTC.

This clone showed up just a few times. This chain connects TRBV6-5 to TRBJ2-5, with unresolved D. The CDR3 extends over 14 amino acids. Germline assignment: CDR1 MNHEY and CDR2 SVGAGI. V shed 2 bases and J shed 1 base, with 8 bases lying between them. The CDR3 loop reads CASSYALPQETQYF. CDR3 bases: TGTGCCAGCAGTTACGCGCTACCCCAAGAGACCCAGTACTTC.

J is TRBJ2-7 and V is TRBV5-1, with TRBD1 identical over 7 bases. With 4 bases clipped from V and 0 bases from J, the junction kept 4 bases outside the gene matches. The CDR3 sequence is 14 residues long. Germline V gives CDR1 SGHRS, CDR2 YFSETQ. The CDR3: CASSPTGPSYEQYF. For the CDR3, the DNA is TGCGCCAGCAGCCCGACAGGGCCCTCCTACGAGCAGTACTTC.

This clone came up a few times. V usage is TRBV10-3 and J usage is TRBJ1-4; no reliable D call. The length of the CDR3 is 15 residues. Trimming removed 4 bases at V and 1 base at J, with 10 bases between. Germline CDR1 reads ENHRY; CDR2 reads SYGVKD. For the CDR3, the DNA is TGTGCCATCAGTGTAGGCCGCGGAACTAATGAAAAACTGTTTTTT. It is translated as CAISVGRGTNEKLFF.

The chain couples TRBV18 to TRBJ1-1, with D unclear. Trimming removed 0 bases at V and 5 bases at J, with 7 bases between. The V gene's germline CDR1 is KGHSH and CDR2 LQKENI. The length of the CDR3 is 13 residues. CDR3 residues: CASSPPGRTEAFF. The CDR3 DNA reads TGTGCCAGCTCACCACCAGGGAGGACTGAAGCTTTCTTT.

This clone showed up just a few times. V and J are TRBV30 and TRBJ1-1, with TRBD1 identical over 7 bases. Unmatched junction bases numbered 3, after V lost 1 base and J lost 4 bases. CDR3 size: 13 residues. The germline V gene encodes CDR1 GTSNPN and CDR2 SVGIG (reference sequence). CDR3 residues: CAWSATGSTEAFF. CDR3 coding DNA: TGTGCCTGGAGTGCGACAGGGAGCACTGAAGCTTTCTTT.

A few counts support this clone. The chain links TRBV25-1 to TRBJ1-3; no firm D call. The V gene's germline CDR1 is MGHDK and CDR2 SYGVNS. This CDR3 region has 14 residues. V was trimmed by 4 bases and J by 9 bases, leaving 16 bases between them. The CDR3 loop is CASSGDLGRGTIYF. The CDR3 nucleotides are TGTGCCAGCAGTGGCGATCTTGGTCGGGGCACCATATATTTT.

The V call is TRBV9, the J call TRBJ1-4, with a tentative D call TRBD1 (5 bases). Deletions cut 0 bases from V and 7 bases from J, with 10 bases between. This CDR3 spans 14 amino acids. Germline V gene data show CDR1 as SGDLS and CDR2 as YYNGEE. For the CDR3, the DNA is TGTGCCAGCAGCGTAGGTTCAGGGTTTGAAAAACTGTTTTTT. It yields the protein CASSVGSGFEKLFF.

This clone was seen more than once but under ten times. The chain links TRBV29-1 to TRBJ2-7, with 11 bases that match TRBD2. CDR1 SQVTM and CDR2 ANQGSEA come from the germline V gene. The CDR3 has 13 residues. Unmatched junction bases numbered 3, after V lost 1 base and J lost 7 bases. The CDR3 DNA follows: TGCAGCGTTGAAGTGGGACTAGCGGATGAGCAGTACTTC. Translation gives CSVEVGLADEQYF.

The chain is built from TRBV18 and TRBJ2-1; 9 bases line up with TRBD1. Per germline, CDR1 KGHSH and CDR2 LQKENI. The trim removed 5 bases at V and 5 bases at J, leaving 10 bases unmatched. The length of the CDR3 is 16 residues. The CDR3 bases are TGTGCCAGCTCAAGATTACAGGGGGCGCTCGACAATGAGCAGTTCTTC. It specifies CASSRLQGALDNEQFF.

In this sample, this clone turned up a few times. This chain links TRBV5-6 with TRBJ2-7, with 7 nucleotides matching TRBD1. This CDR3 region has 17 residues. With V trimmed by 0 bases and J by 0 bases, 9 bases remained unmatched. Germline assignment: CDR1 SGHDT and CDR2 YYEEEE. The DNA of the CDR3 is TGTGCCAGCAGCTTGGTAAGGGGGCCTGCTTTCTCCTACGAGCAGTACTTC. Its protein product is CASSLVRGPAFSYEQYF.